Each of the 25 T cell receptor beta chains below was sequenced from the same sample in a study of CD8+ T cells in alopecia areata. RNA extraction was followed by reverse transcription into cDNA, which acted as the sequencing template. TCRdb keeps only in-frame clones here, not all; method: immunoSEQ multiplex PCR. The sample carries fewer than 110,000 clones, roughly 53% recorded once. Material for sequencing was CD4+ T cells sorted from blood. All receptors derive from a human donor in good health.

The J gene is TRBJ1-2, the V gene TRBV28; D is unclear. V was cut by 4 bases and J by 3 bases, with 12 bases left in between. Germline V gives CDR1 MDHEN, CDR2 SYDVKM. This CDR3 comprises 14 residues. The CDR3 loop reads CASSYSGTDYGYTF. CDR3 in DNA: TGTGCCAGCAGTTACTCGGGAACGGACTATGGCTACACCTTC.

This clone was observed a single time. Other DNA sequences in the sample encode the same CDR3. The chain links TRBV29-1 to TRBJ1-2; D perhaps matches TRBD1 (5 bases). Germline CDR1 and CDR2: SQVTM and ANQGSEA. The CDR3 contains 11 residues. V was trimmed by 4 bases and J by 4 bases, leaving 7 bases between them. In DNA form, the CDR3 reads TGCAGCGTTGCGGGGGTCTATGGCTACACCTTC. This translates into CSVAGVYGYTF.

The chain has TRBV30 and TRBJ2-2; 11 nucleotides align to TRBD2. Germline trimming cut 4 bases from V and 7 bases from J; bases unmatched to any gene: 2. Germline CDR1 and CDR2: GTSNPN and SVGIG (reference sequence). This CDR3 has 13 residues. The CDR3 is CAWTGLAGGELFF. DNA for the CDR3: TGTGCCTGGACCGGACTAGCGGGCGGGGAGCTGTTTTTT.

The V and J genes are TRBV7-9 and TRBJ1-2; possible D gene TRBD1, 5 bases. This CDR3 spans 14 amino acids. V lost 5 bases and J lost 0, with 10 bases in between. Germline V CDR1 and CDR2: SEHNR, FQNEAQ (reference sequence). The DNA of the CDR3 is TGTGCCAGCAGCGCGCAGGGAGCTAACTATGGCTACACCTTC. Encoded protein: CASSAQGANYGYTF.

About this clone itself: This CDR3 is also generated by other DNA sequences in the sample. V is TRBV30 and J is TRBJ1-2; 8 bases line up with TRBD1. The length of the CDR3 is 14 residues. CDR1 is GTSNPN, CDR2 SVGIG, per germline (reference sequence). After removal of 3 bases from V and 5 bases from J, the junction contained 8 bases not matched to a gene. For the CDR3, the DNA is TGTGCCTGGAGCGCTCGACAGGGGAGGTATGGCTACACCTTC. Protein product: CAWSARQGRYGYTF. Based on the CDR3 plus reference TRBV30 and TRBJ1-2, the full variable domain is SQTIHQWPATLVQPVGSPLSLECTVEGTSNPNLYWYRQAAGRGLQLLFYSVGIGQISSEVPQNLSASRPQDRQFILSSKKLLLSDSGFYLCAWSARQGRYGYTFGSGTRLTVV.

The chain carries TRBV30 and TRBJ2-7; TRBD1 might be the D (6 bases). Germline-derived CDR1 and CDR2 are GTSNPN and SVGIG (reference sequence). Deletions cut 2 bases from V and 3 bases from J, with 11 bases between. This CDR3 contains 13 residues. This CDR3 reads CAWSLGQYYEQYF. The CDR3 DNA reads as TGTGCCTGGAGTCTCGGACAGTACTACGAGCAGTACTTC.

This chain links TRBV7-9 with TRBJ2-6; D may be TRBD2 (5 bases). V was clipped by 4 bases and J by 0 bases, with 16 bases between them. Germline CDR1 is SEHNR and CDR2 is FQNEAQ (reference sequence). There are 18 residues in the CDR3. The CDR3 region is CASSSRVLTSSGANVLTF. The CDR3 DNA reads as TGTGCCAGCAGCTCGAGGGTCCTAACTAGCTCTGGGGCCAACGTCCTGACTTTC.

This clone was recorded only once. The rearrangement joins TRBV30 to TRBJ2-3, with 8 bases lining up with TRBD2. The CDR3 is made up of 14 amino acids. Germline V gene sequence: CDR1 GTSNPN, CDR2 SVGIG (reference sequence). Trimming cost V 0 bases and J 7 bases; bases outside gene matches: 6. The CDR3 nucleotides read TGTGCCTGGAGTGTGTTAGCGGGGTTGAATACGCAGTATTTT. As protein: CAWSVLAGLNTQYF. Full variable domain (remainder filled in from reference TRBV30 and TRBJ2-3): SQTIHQWPATLVQPVGSPLSLECTVEGTSNPNLYWYRQAAGRGLQLLFYSVGIGQISSEVPQNLSASRPQDRQFILSSKKLLLSDSGFYLCAWSVLAGLNTQYFGPGTRLTVL.

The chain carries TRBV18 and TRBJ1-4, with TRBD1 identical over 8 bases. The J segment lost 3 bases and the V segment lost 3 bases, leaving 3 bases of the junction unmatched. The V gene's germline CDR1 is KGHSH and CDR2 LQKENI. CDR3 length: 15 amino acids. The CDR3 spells CASSPGQGSNEKLFF. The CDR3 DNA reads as TGTGCCAGCTCACCTGGACAGGGCTCTAATGAAAAACTGTTTTTT.

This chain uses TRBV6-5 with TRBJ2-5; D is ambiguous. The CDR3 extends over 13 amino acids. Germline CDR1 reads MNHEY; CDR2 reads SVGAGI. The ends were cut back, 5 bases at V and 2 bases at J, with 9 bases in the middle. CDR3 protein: CASSHASQETQYF. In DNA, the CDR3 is TGTGCCAGCAGTCACGCCTCACAAGAGACCCAGTACTTC.

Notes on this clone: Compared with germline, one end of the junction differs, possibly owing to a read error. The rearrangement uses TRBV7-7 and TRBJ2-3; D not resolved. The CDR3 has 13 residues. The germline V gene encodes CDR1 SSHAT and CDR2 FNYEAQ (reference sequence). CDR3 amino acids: CASSLEGTDTQYF. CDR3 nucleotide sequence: TGTGCTAGCAGCCTCGAAGGCACAGATACGCAGTATTTT. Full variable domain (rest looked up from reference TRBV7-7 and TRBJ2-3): GAGVSQSPRYKVTKRGQDVTLRCDPISSHATLYWYQQALGQGPEFLTYFNYEAQPDKSGLPSDRFSAERPEGSISTLTIQRTEQRDSAMYRCASSLEGTDTQYFGPGTRLTVL.

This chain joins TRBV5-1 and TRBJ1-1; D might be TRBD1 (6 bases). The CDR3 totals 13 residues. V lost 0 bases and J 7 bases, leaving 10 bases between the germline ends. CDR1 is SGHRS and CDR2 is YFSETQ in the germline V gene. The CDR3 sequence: CASSLGTADEAFF. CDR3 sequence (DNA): TGCGCCAGCAGCTTGGGGACAGCGGATGAAGCTTTCTTT.

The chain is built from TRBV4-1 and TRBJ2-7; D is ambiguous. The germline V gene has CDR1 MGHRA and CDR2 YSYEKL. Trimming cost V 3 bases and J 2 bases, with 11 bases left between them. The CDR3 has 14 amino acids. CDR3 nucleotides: TGCGCCAGCAGCCAGGCGACGGTAACCTACGAGCAGTACTTC. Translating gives CASSQATVTYEQYF.

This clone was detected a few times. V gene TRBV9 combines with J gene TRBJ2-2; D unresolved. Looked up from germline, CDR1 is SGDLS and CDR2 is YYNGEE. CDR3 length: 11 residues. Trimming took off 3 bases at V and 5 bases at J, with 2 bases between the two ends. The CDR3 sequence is CASSETGELFF. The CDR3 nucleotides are TGTGCCAGCAGCGAAACCGGGGAGCTGTTTTTT.

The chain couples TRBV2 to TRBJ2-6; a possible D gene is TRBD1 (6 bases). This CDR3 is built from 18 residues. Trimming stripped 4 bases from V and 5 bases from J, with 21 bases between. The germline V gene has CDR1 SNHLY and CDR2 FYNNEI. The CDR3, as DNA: TGTGCCAGCAGTGTAATCACCCTCAGGGGTGGGAGGGCCAACGTCCTGACTTTC. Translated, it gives CASSVITLRGGRANVLTF.

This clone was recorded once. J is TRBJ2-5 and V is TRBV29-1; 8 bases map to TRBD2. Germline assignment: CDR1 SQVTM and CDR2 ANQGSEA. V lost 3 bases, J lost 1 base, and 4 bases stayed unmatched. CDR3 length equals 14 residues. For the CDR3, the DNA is TGCAGCGTTGACCGGGGGGGCAGCCAAGAGACCCAGTACTTC. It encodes CSVDRGGSQETQYF. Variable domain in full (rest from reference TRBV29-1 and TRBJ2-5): SAVISQKPSRDICQRGTSLTIQCQVDSQVTMMFWYRQQPGQSLTLIATANQGSEATYESGFVIDKFPISRPNLTFSTLTVSNMSPEDSSIYLCSVDRGGSQETQYFGPGTRLLVL.

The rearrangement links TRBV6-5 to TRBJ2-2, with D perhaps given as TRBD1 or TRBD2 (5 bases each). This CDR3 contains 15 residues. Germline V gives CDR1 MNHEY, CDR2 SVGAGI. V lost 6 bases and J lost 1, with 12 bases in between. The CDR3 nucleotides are TGTGCCAGCAGGGAATGGGACGGGAACACCGGGGAGCTGTTTTTT. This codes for CASREWDGNTGELFF.

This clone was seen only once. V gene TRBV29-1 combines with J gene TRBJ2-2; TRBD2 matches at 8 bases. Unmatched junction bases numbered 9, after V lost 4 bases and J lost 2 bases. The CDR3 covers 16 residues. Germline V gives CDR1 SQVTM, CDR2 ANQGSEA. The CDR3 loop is CSVVSSGGINTGELFF. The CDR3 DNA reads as TGCAGCGTTGTGTCGAGCGGGGGTATCAACACCGGGGAGCTGTTTTTT.

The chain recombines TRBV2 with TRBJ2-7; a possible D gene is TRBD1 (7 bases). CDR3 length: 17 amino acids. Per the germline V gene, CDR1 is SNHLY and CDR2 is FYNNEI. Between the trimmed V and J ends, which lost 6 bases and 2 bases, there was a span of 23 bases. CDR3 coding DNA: TGTGCCAGCAGCCGCATCCGTAGCGGCCAGGGGGCCTACGAGCAGTACTTC. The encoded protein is CASSRIRSGQGAYEQYF.

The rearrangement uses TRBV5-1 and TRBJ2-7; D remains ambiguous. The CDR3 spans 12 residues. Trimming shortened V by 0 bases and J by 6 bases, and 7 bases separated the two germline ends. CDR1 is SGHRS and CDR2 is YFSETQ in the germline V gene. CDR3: CASSLGPSEQYF. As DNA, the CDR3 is TGCGCCAGCAGCTTGGGACCGAGCGAGCAGTACTTC.

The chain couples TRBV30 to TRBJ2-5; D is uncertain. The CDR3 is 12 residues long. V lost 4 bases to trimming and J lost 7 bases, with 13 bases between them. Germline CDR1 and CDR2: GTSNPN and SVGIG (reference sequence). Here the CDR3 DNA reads TGTGCCTGGACCCCCCGCGTTGGGACCCAGTACTTC. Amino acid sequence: CAWTPRVGTQYF. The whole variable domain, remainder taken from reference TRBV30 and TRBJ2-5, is SQTIHQWPATLVQPVGSPLSLECTVEGTSNPNLYWYRQAAGRGLQLLFYSVGIGQISSEVPQNLSASRPQDRQFILSSKKLLLSDSGFYLCAWTPRVGTQYFGPGTRLLVL.

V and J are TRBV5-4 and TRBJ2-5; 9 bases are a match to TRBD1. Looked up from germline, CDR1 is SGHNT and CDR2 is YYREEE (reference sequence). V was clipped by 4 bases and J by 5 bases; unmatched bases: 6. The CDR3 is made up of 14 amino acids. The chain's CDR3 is CASSRTGGEETQYF. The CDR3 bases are TGTGCCAGCAGCCGAACAGGGGGCGAGGAGACCCAGTACTTC.

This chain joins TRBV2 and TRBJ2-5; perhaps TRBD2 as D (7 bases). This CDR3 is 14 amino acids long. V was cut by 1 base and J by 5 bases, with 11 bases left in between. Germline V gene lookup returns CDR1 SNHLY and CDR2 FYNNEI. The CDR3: CASSEVQGGETQYF. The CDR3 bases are TGTGCCAGCAGTGAAGTACAGGGAGGGGAGACCCAGTACTTC.

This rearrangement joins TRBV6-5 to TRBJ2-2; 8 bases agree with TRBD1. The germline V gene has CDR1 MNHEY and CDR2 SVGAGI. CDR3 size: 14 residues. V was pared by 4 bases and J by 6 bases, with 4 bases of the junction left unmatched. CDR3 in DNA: TGTGCCAGCAGTTTGACAGGGGTATCCGGGGAGCTGTTTTTT. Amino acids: CASSLTGVSGELFF.

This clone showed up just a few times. The CDR3 bases are TGTGCCAGCAGTTCCATGGGTAGCAGCGAAGAGACCCAGTACTTC. Amino acid sequence: CASSSMGSSEETQYF. The V call is TRBV27, the J call TRBJ2-5; D is ambiguous. V gave up 4 bases and J gave up 3 bases, with 15 bases separating them. The germline gives CDR1 MNHEY, CDR2 SMNVEV (reference sequence). The CDR3 has 15 residues.